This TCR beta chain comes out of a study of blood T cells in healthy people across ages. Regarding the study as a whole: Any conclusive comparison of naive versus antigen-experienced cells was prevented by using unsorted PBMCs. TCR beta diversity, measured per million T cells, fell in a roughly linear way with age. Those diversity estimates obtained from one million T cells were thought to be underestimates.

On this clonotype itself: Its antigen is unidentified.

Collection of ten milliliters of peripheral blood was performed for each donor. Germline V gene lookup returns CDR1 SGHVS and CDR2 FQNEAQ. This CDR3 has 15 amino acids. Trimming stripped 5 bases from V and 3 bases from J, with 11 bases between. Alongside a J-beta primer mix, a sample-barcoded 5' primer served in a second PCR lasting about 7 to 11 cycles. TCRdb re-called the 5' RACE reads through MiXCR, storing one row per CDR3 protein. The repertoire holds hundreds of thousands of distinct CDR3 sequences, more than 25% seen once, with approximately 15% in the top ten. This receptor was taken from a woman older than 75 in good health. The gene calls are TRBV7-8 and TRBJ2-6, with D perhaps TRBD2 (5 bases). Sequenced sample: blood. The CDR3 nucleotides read TGTGCCAGCAGCCCAGCGGCGGTTGGGGCCAACGTCCTGACTTTC. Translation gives CASSPAAVGANVLTF.